These 20 T cell receptor beta chains share one sample of origin, sequenced in a study of blood T cell repertoires in COVID-19. The method was immunoSEQ multiplex PCR; TCRdb's version includes in-frame clones alone and lacks a portion of them. Altogether approximately 250,000 clones are present, 65% to 90% being singletons, with the ten largest covering approximately 5.1%. What was sequenced was peripheral blood. The receptors were sampled from a man between 50 and 59 years old with COVID-19, enrolled during active disease.

This chain connects TRBV7-8 to TRBJ2-3; tentative D call: TRBD2 (7 bases). The V gene's germline CDR1 is SGHVS and CDR2 FQNEAQ. The V end was cut by 5 bases, the J end by 6 bases, with 21 bases between. CDR3 length: 16 amino acids. CDR3 sequence (DNA): TGTGCCAGCAGCCCCCGGGGAAGGGGGGGCCCCGATACGCAGTATTTT. Translating it yields CASSPRGRGGPDTQYF. Full variable domain (missing parts from reference TRBV7-8 and TRBJ2-3): GAGVSQSPRYKVAKRGQDVALRCDPISGHVSLFWYQQALGQGPEFLTYFQNEAQLDKSGLPSDRFFAERPEGSVSTLKIQRTQQEDSAVYLCASSPRGRGGPDTQYFGPGTRLTVL.

This clone was observed a single time. The chain links TRBV4-1 to TRBJ1-3; D is perhaps TRBD1 (5 bases). Trimming took 3 bases from V and 0 from J, leaving 15 bases between them. The CDR3 loop spans 17 amino acids. Looked up from germline, CDR1 is MGHRA and CDR2 is YSYEKL. The CDR3 protein is CASSHQQGLNSGNTIYF. The CDR3 DNA reads TGCGCCAGCAGCCACCAGCAGGGTCTCAACTCTGGAAACACCATATATTTT.

The gene calls are TRBV27 and TRBJ1-3; D is unclear. The CDR3 totals 14 residues. V gave up 5 bases and J gave up 4 bases, with 12 bases separating them. The V gene's germline CDR1 is MNHEY and CDR2 SMNVEV (reference sequence). CDR3 DNA sequence: TGTGCCAGCAGTCCGCGGGTTGCGGGAAACACCATATATTTT. Amino acids: CASSPRVAGNTIYF.

V gene TRBV19 combines with J gene TRBJ1-1, with D uncertain. Germline CDR1 is LNHDA and CDR2 is SQIVND (reference sequence). V lost 3 bases and J lost 4, with 9 bases in between. The CDR3 length is 13 residues. The CDR3 DNA reads TGTGCCAGTAGTATGGTAGTTGGCACTGAAGCTTTCTTT. Residues: CASSMVVGTEAFF.

V gene TRBV23-1 combines with J gene TRBJ1-5, with D possibly being TRBD1 (6 bases). TRBV23-1 is placed among ORFs of uncertain function. The CDR3 has 13 amino acids. V was trimmed by 8 bases and J by 7 bases, leaving 15 bases between them. CDR3 residues: CASGNRATQPQHF. CDR3 DNA sequence: TGCGCCAGCGGAAACAGGGCCACCCAGCCCCAGCATTTT.

The chain carries TRBV27 and TRBJ2-1; D gene uncertain. CDR1 is MNHEY and CDR2 is SMNVEV in the germline V gene (reference sequence). This CDR3 region has 15 residues. Trimming pared 2 bases from V and 7 bases from J, leaving 15 bases between. The chain's CDR3 is CASSLSSPGWNEQFF. The CDR3 nucleotides read TGTGCCAGCAGTTTAAGTTCTCCAGGATGGAATGAGCAGTTCTTC.

The chain recombines TRBV19 with TRBJ2-2, with 8 bases identical to TRBD1. In germline, CDR1 is LNHDA, CDR2 SQIVND (reference sequence). The trim removed 0 bases at V and 6 bases at J, leaving 3 bases unmatched. The CDR3 has 15 residues. CDR3 amino acids: CASSIDGRGPGELFF. CDR3 DNA sequence: TGTGCCAGTAGTATAGATGGCAGGGGGCCCGGGGAGCTGTTTTTT.

The table lists this clone with many counts. The CDR3 DNA reads TGCGCCAGCAGTCCCAGTAATTCACCCCTCCACTTT. Its protein is CASSPSNSPLHF. The chain joins TRBV10-2 to TRBJ1-6; D not resolved. This CDR3 is 12 amino acids long. Trimming stripped 5 bases from V and 6 bases from J, with 5 bases between. CDR1 and CDR2 (germline): WSHSY, SAAADI.

This clone was found once. The chain couples TRBV19 to TRBJ2-2, with 7 bases fitting TRBD2. Germline trimming cut 1 base from V and 4 bases from J; bases unmatched to any gene: 3. The germline CDR1 and CDR2 sequences are LNHDA and SQIVND (reference sequence). This CDR3 is built from 15 residues. CDR3 loop: CASSIGGGATGELFF. DNA of the CDR3: TGTGCCAGTAGTATAGGCGGGGGAGCCACCGGGGAGCTGTTTTTT.

The chain couples TRBV4-1 to TRBJ2-7; D is possibly TRBD1 (5 bases). This CDR3 is built from 14 residues. Between the trimmed V and J ends, which lost 5 bases and 1 base, there was a span of 12 bases. In germline, CDR1 is MGHRA, CDR2 YSYEKL. The CDR3: CASSSLTDSYEQYF. CDR3 nucleotides: TGCGCCAGCAGCTCTCTGACAGATTCCTACGAGCAGTACTTC.

This chain links TRBV12-3 or TRBV12-4 with TRBJ2-5, with D perhaps matching TRBD2 (6 bases). Between the trimmed V and J ends, which lost 7 bases and 4 bases, there was a span of 10 bases. There are 12 residues in the CDR3. CDR3 DNA: TGTGCCAGCACCATGGGGGGAGAGACCCAGTACTTC. This codes for CASTMGGETQYF.

This chain joins TRBV7-3 and TRBJ2-2, with 7 bases lining up with TRBD1. Germline V gene lookup returns CDR1 SGHTA and CDR2 FQGTGA. This CDR3 comprises 14 residues. The J segment lost 4 bases and the V segment lost 3 bases, leaving 2 bases of the junction unmatched. CDR3 DNA sequence: TGTGCCAGCAGCTTCCGGGACAGCACCGGGGAGCTGTTTTTT. Its translation is CASSFRDSTGELFF. Full variable domain (rest looked up from reference TRBV7-3 and TRBJ2-2): GAGVSQTPSNKVTEKGKYVELRCDPISGHTALYWYRQSLGQGPEFLIYFQGTGAADDSGLPNDRFFAVRPEGSVSTLKIQRTERGDSAVYLCASSFRDSTGELFFGEGSRLTVL.

Points on this clone: This CDR3 is missing its conserved last phenylalanine or tryptophan, likely due to a read error. Because the CDR3's place on the DNA is in doubt, the DNA is left out and the CDR3 is given as listed by TCRdb. The V call is TRBV13, the J call TRBJ1-3. Germline values: CDR1 PRHDT, CDR2 FYEKMQ (reference sequence). Both ends counted, the CDR3 spans 11 residues. CDR3 residues: CASSLGAAGWG.

The chain carries TRBV18 and TRBJ1-3; D gene uncertain. The CDR3 has 16 residues. Germline assignment: CDR1 KGHSH and CDR2 LQKENI. Trimming pared 1 base from V and 1 base from J, leaving 11 bases between. Here the CDR3 DNA reads TGTGCCAGCTCACCACGTATGGCTTTTTCTGGAAACACCATATATTTT. This gives the protein CASSPRMAFSGNTIYF.

CDR3 amino acids: CASSLDSSYGYTF. The CDR3 DNA follows: TGTGCCAGCAGTTTAGACAGCAGTTATGGCTACACCTTC. The rearrangement joins TRBV12-3 or TRBV12-4 to TRBJ1-2, with no clear D. The CDR3 extends over 13 amino acids. Trimming left V 1 base short and J 5 bases short, with 8 bases between.

This clone was seen only a few times. The genes are TRBV3-1 (or the pseudogene TRBV3-2) and TRBJ2-2; 7 bases agree with TRBD1. With V trimmed by 6 bases and J by 1 base, 8 bases remained unmatched. The CDR3 runs 16 residues. Germline lookup yields CDR1 LGHDT and CDR2 YNNKEL (reference sequence). This CDR3 is CASRPTGQRNTGELFF. As DNA, the CDR3 is TGTGCCAGCAGACCCACGGGACAGCGGAACACCGGGGAGCTGTTTTTT.

The gene calls are TRBV18 and TRBJ2-1; tentatively, D is TRBD2 (5 bases). CDR3 length: 17 amino acids. From germline, CDR1 is KGHSH and CDR2 LQKENI. Trimming shortened V by 3 bases and J by 0 bases, and 15 bases separated the two germline ends. The CDR3 sequence: CASSPLQGLSSYNEQFF. In DNA, the CDR3 is TGTGCCAGCTCACCCCTCCAAGGACTGAGCTCCTACAATGAGCAGTTCTTC.

This clone was seen just once. The chain combines TRBV5-1 with TRBJ1-3; D is undetermined. Trimming took off 3 bases at V and 7 bases at J, with 14 bases between the two ends. CDR1 and CDR2 (germline): SGHRS, YFSETQ. The CDR3 spans 14 residues. The chain's CDR3 is CASSSEGGVNTIYF. The CDR3 DNA reads as TGCGCCAGCAGCTCCGAGGGTGGGGTGAACACCATATATTTT.

The V gene is TRBV12-5, the J gene TRBJ1-2; D possibly corresponds to TRBD1 (5 bases). The CDR3 runs 16 residues. Per germline, CDR1 LGHNT and CDR2 FRNRAP. V lost 0 bases and J lost 7, with 18 bases in between. The DNA of the CDR3 is TGTGCTAGTGGTTTGGTAGGGGAGGTCGACAGTGGTGGCTACACCTTC. It is translated as CASGLVGEVDSGGYTF.

The rearrangement links TRBV7-6 to TRBJ1-2; 8 bases match TRBD1. The CDR3 totals 13 residues. Losses at the gene ends were 8 bases for V and 6 bases for J; bases not matched to a gene: 8. CDR1 and CDR2 (germline): SGHVS, FNYEAQ. The CDR3 sequence: CASGPTGEDGYTF. DNA of the CDR3: TGTGCCAGCGGTCCGACAGGGGAGGATGGCTACACCTTC.